The rows below give T cell receptor beta chains drawn from one sample of a study of blood T cell repertoires in COVID-19. The repertoire was sequenced with immunoSEQ multiplex PCR; TCRdb's copy has only in-frame clones and lacks some. In the table there are about 180,000 clones, 86% of which are singletons. The sequenced sample consisted of PBMCs or T cells enriched from blood (not recorded which). These receptors all come from a woman in her thirties who had recovered from COVID-19. Each CDR3 is given with its conserved first and last residue. A D gene is named only where the DNA matches it firmly. Clone sizes are given selectively: once, few, many, or a class where the clone is expanded.

TRBJ2-2,TRBD2,TRBV29-1,.,TGCAGCACTCGTGGGGGACTAGCGGGAGATGTCGGGGAGCTGTTTTTT,CSTRGGLAGDVGELFF
TRBJ2-2,.,TRBV14,.,TGTGCCAGCAGCCCACGGACCGGGACACCGAACACCGGGGAGCTGTTTTTT,CASSPRTGTPNTGELFF
TRBJ1-2,TRBD1,TRBV5-1,.,TGCGCCAGCAGCCCACGGGACAGGGAAGGCTACACCTTC,CASSPRDREGYTF
TRBJ1-2,.,TRBV27,.,TGTGCCAGCAGTTTCTCAGGGAAAGACTATGGCTACACCTTC,CASSFSGKDYGYTF
TRBJ2-1,.,TRBV5-1,.,TGCGCCAGCAGCTTGTCGGCTTCCGGAGACAATGAGCAGTTCTTC,CASSLSASGDNEQFF
TRBJ2-1,TRBD1,TRBV10-3,.,TGTGCCGCAGGACAGGGGGCATTCTATGAGCAGTTCTTC,CAAGQGAFYEQFF
TRBJ1-5,TRBD1,TRBV2,.,TGTGCCAGCTTCGAGGACAGGGGACAGGTGCATTTT,CASFEDRGQVHF
TRBJ1-1,.,TRBV13,.,TGTGCCAGCAGCTCATTGCTGACAGATTCAAACACTGAAGCTTTCTTT,CASSSLLTDSNTEAFF
TRBJ2-3,TRBD1,TRBV24-1,.,TGTGCCACCAGTGATTGGGGACAGGGGTCCTCTCAGCGCCATCGAACAGATACGCAGTATTTT,CATSDWGQGSSQRHRTDTQYF
TRBJ2-1,.,TRBV7-8,.,TGTGCCAGCAGCTTAGGTACTAACTCCTACAATGAGCAGTTCTTC,CASSLGTNSYNEQFF
TRBJ2-7,TRBD2,TRBV6-2/TRBV6-3,.,TGTGCCAGCAGTCCCTTAGCGGGAGGCTACCTGGAGCAGTACTTC,CASSPLAGGYLEQYF
TRBJ1-1,.,TRBV30,once,TGTGCCTGGAGTGGACTACTGGCCAACACTGAAGCTTTCTTT,CAWSGLLANTEAFF
TRBJ2-5,TRBD2,TRBV19,.,TGTGCCAGTAGTACATCCCGTCGCGGGAGGGTGTCTGAGACCCAGTACTTC,CASSTSRRGRVSETQYF
TRBJ2-1,TRBD2,TRBV19,.,TGTGCCAGTAGTTCCCGACTAGCCGGGAGTGAGCAGTTCTTC,CASSSRLAGSEQFF
TRBJ2-2,TRBD2,TRBV11-2,.,TGTGCCAGCAGCTTCGGACTAGCGGGAGGGTGGGGGGCCGGGGAGCTGTTTTTT,CASSFGLAGGWGAGELFF
TRBJ1-6,.,TRBV6-5,.,TGTGCCAGCAGCCTGAGGAATTCACCCCTCCACTTT,CASSLRNSPLHF
TRBJ1-5,.,TRBV3-1/TRBV3-2,.,TGTGCCAGCAGCCAATTTGACAGAAGCAATCAGCCCCAGCATTTT,CASSQFDRSNQPQHF
TRBJ2-7,TRBD2,TRBV9,.,TGTGCCAGCAGTGCGACTAGCGAGGGCTACGAGCAGTACTTC,CASSATSEGYEQYF
TRBJ2-1,TRBD2,TRBV11-2,once,TGTGCCAGCAGCTTAGATCGGATGGGACTAGCGAGCAATGAGCAGTTCTTC,CASSLDRMGLASNEQFF
TRBJ2-1,TRBD2,TRBV29-1,.,TGCAGCGTTGAGACTAGCGGGAAGGGTGAGCAGTTCTTC,CSVETSGKGEQFF
TRBJ2-7,.,TRBV6-5,.,TGTGCCAGCGGCAGTTACTCCTACGAGCAGTACTTC,CASGSYSYEQYF
TRBJ2-3,TRBD1,TRBV25-1,.,TGTGCCAGCAGTCGGACAGGGGGCACCACAGATACGCAGTATTTT,CASSRTGGTTDTQYF
TRBJ1-2,TRBD1,TRBV3-1/TRBV3-2,.,TGTGCCAGCAGCTTCCGACAGGGTCGCGGCTACACCTTC,CASSFRQGRGYTF
TRBJ2-3,.,TRBV21-1,.,TGTGCCAGCAGCAATACCCCTAGGCTAGCGGGATTCATAGATACGCAGTATTTT,CASSNTPRLAGFIDTQYF
TRBJ2-1,.,TRBV9,.,TGTGCCAGCAGCGTAGATCCGGGGGATGGCAATGAGCAGTTCTTC,CASSVDPGDGNEQFF
TRBJ1-5,.,TRBV30,.,TGTGCCTATGGGGCTTCCAATCAGCCCCAGCATTTT,CAYGASNQPQHF
TRBJ2-5,.,TRBV18,.,TGTGCCAGCTCAACAAGTTACCAAGAGACCCAGTACTTC,CASSTSYQETQYF
TRBJ2-7,.,TRBV28,once,TGTGCCAGCAGTTCAACCCCAGGGTTGTCGTCCTACGAGCAGTACTTC,CASSSTPGLSSYEQYF
TRBJ2-3,.,TRBV7-2,.,TGTGCCAGCAGCCAACCCTACCAACTAAATACGCAGTATTTT,CASSQPYQLNTQYF
TRBJ2-5,.,TRBV27,.,TGTGCCAGCAGTTCCATCGACAGGGTGGGGGGAGAGACCCAGTACTTC,CASSSIDRVGGETQYF
TRBJ2-5,TRBD1,TRBV9,.,TGTGCCAGCAGCGTCACGACAGGGGGGCAAGAGACCCAGTACTTC,CASSVTTGGQETQYF
TRBJ1-6,.,TRBV10-3,.,TGTGCCATCAGTGAGTCGGAGGATTCACCCCTCCACTTT,CAISESEDSPLHF
TRBJ1-3,.,TRBV28,few,TGTGCCAGCAGTTCGGGAGGGGGCTCTGGAAACACCATATATTTT,CASSSGGGSGNTIYF
TRBJ1-3,.,TRBV29-1,.,TGCAGCGTTGATCGCGGGGTAGACACCATATATTTT,CSVDRGVDTIYF
TRBJ2-7,.,TRBV15,.,TGTGCCACCAGCCAAGCTGGGCTTAGCGAGCAGTACTTC,CATSQAGLSEQYF
TRBJ1-5,.,TRBV24-1,.,TGTGCCACCGGGGCAGGGATCAGCAATCAGCCCCAGCATTTT,CATGAGISNQPQHF
TRBJ2-7,TRBD1,TRBV27,.,TGTGCCAGCAGTCCTGGGACAGGATACGAGCAGTACTTC,CASSPGTGYEQYF
TRBJ2-7,.,TRBV28,once,TGTGCCAGCAGTTTAGACAGAAATTACGAGCAGTACTTC,CASSLDRNYEQYF
TRBJ2-7,TRBD1,TRBV29-1,.,TGCAGCGTCGTTGACAGGGTAAACGAGCAGTACTTC,CSVVDRVNEQYF
TRBJ2-1,.,TRBV21-1,.,TGTGCCAGCAGCAAAGGTGGTAGCGACAATGAGCAGTTCTTC,CASSKGGSDNEQFF
TRBJ2-5,.,TRBV6-6,.,TGTGCCAGCAGGACCTCTAGCGACCAAGAGACCCAGTACTTC,CASRTSSDQETQYF
TRBJ1-2,TRBD1,TRBV5-4,.,TGTGCCAGCAGCCCGGGACAGGTACGGAGGGGCTACACCTTC,CASSPGQVRRGYTF
TRBJ1-2,.,TRBV28,.,TGTGCCAGCCAAAGATACCTTGTGTTTTCAGGGATTGACTATGGCTACACCTTC,CASQRYLVFSGIDYGYTF
TRBJ1-3,.,TRBV14,.,TGTGCCAGCAGCCAAGATGGGACACCCTCTGGAAACACCATATATTTT,CASSQDGTPSGNTIYF
TRBJ1-2,.,TRBV2,once,TGTGCCAGCAGTACTCAGGCTAACTATGGCTACACCTTC,CASSTQANYGYTF
TRBJ1-1,TRBD1,TRBV27,.,TGTGCCAGCAGCTCGAGACAGGGGATGAACACTGAAGCTTTCTTT,CASSSRQGMNTEAFF
TRBJ2-1,TRBD2,TRBV2,.,TGTGCCAGCAGTGAAGGCCTAGCGGGAGTGGCCAATGAGCAGTTCTTC,CASSEGLAGVANEQFF
TRBJ2-7,TRBD2,TRBV9,once,TGTGCCAGCAGCGGAGATCCGGGACTAGCATTCGACGAGCAGTACTTC,CASSGDPGLAFDEQYF
TRBJ2-3,TRBD2,TRBV9,.,TGTGCCAGCAGCGTAAGAGCGGGAGGGGGGACAGATACGCAGTATTTT,CASSVRAGGGTDTQYF